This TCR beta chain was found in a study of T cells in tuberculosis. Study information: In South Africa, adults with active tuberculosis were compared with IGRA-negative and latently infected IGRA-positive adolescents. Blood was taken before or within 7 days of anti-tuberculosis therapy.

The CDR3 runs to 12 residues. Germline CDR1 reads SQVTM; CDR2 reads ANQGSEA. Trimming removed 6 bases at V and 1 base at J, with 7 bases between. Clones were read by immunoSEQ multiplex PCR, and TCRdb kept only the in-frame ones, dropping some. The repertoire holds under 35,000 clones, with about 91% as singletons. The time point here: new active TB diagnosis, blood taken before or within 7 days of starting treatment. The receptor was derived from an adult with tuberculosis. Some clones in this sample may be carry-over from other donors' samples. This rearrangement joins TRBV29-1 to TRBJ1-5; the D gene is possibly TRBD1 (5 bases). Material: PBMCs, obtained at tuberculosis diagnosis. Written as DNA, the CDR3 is TGCAGCGTCGGGGGAAGCAATCAGCCCCAGCATTTT. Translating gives CSVGGSNQPQHF.